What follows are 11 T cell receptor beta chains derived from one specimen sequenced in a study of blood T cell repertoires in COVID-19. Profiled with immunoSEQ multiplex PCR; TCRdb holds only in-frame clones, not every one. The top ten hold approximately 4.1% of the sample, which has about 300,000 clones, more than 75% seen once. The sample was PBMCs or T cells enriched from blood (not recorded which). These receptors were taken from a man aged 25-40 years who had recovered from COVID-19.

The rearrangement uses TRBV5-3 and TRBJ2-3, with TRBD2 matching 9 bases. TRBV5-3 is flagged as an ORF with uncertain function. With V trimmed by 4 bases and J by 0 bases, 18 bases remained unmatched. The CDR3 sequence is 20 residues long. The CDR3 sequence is CARSPGQFPSGASSTDTQYF. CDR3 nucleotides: TGTGCCAGAAGCCCTGGACAGTTCCCTAGCGGGGCTTCTAGCACAGATACGCAGTATTTT.

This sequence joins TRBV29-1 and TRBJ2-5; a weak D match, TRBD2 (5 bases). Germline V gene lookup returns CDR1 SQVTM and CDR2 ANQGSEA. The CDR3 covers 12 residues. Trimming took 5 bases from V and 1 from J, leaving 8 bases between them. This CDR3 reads CSVRLLQETQYF. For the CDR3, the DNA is TGCAGCGTTAGACTACTCCAAGAGACCCAGTACTTC.

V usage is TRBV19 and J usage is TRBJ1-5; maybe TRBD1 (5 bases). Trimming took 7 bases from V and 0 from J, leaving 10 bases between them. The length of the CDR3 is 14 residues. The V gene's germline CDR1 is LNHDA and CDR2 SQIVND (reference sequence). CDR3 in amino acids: CASTGPYSNQPQHF. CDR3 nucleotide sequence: TGTGCCAGTACAGGGCCGTATAGCAATCAGCCCCAGCATTTT. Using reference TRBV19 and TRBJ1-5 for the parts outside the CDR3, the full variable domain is DGGITQSPKYLFRKEGQNVTLSCEQNLNHDAMYWYRQDPGQGLRLIYYSQIVNDFQKGDIAEGYSVSREKKESFPLTVTSAQKNPTAFYLCASTGPYSNQPQHFGDGTRLSIL.

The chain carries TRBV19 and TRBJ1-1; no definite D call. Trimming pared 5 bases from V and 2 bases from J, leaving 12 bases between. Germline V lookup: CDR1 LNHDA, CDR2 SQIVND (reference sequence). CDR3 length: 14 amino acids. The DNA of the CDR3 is TGTGCCAGTAGTGCCCACCGGGAAAACACTGAAGCTTTCTTT. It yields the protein CASSAHRENTEAFF.

CDR3 in DNA: TGTGCCACCAGTGATACCCGGGAGTGGGGAAGAAAGGGCTACACCTTC. Encoded protein: CATSDTREWGRKGYTF. The chain couples TRBV24-1 to TRBJ1-2, with D unresolved. Germline lookup yields CDR1 KGHDR and CDR2 SFDVKD. This CDR3 has 16 amino acids. Trimming took off 3 bases at V and 8 bases at J, with 21 bases between the two ends.

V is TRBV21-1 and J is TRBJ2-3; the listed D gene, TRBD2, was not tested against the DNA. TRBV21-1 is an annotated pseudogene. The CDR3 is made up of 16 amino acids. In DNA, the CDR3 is TGTGCCAGCAGCAAAGCTCCTAGCGGCGGCACAGATACGCAGTATTTT. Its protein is CASSKAPSGGTDTQYF.

The CDR3 here is CASGRGNEQFF. The CDR3 DNA follows: TGTGCCTCCGGCCGGGGGAATGAGCAGTTCTTC. The chain combines TRBV11-3 with TRBJ2-1, with TRBD2 as a possible D gene (6 bases). Germline CDR1 and CDR2: SGHNT and YENEEA. The CDR3 runs 11 residues. V dropped 11 bases and J dropped 7 bases, with 12 bases sitting between them.

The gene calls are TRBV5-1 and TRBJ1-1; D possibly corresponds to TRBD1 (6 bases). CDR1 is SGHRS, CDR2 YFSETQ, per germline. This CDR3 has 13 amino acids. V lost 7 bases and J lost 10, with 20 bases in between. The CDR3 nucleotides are TGCGCCAGCGCCCTAGGGCACGAGGGGGTAGCTTTCTTT. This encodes CASALGHEGVAFF.

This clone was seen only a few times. CDR3 in amino acids: CASSSLNPQGDTQYF. CDR3 sequence (DNA): TGTGCCAGCAGCTCCCTCAACCCCCAGGGGGATACGCAGTATTTT. The V and J genes are TRBV5-6 and TRBJ2-3; weak D call: TRBD1 (6 bases). Per germline, CDR1 SGHDT and CDR2 YYEEEE. The V end was cut by 3 bases, the J end by 6 bases, with 17 bases between. This CDR3 has 15 residues.

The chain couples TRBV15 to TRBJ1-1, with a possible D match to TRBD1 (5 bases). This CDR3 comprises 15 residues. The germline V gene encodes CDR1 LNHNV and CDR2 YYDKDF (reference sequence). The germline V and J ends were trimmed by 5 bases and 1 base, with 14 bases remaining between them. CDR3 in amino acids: CATSRVDNPNTEAFF. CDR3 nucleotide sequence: TGTGCCACCAGCCGCGTGGACAATCCGAACACTGAAGCTTTCTTT.

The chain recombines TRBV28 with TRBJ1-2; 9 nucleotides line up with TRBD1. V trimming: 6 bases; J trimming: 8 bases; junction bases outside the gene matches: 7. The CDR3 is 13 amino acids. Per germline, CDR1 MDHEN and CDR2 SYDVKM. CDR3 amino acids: CASSRDRAGGYTF. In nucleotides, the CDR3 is TGTGCCAGCAGCAGGGACAGGGCGGGAGGCTACACCTTC.